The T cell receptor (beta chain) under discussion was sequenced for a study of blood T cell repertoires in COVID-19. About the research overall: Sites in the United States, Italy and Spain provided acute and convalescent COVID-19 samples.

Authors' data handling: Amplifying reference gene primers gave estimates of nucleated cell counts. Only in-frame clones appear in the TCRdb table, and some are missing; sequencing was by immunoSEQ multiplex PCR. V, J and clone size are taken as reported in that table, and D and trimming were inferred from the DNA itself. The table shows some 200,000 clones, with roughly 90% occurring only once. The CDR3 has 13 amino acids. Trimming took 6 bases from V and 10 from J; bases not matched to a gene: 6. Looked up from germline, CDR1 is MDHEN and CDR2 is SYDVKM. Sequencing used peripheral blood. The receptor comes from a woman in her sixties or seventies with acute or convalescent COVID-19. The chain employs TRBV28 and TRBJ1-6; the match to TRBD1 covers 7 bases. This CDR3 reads CASRTGVGSPLHF. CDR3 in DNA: TGTGCCAGCAGAACAGGGGTTGGGTCACCCCTCCACTTT.